This entry lists 28 T cell receptor beta chains sequenced from one sample in a study of blood T cell repertoires in COVID-19. Method: immunoSEQ multiplex PCR; TCRdb's copy keeps in-frame clones and lacks some. This table has more than 110,000 clones, roughly 76% appearing once. Sequencing used peripheral blood. All receptors derive from a woman in her forties or fifties with active or convalescent COVID-19.

The chain joins TRBV7-2 to TRBJ2-7, with 7 positions matching TRBD1. CDR3 length: 13 residues. The V gene's germline CDR1 is SGHTA and CDR2 FQGNSA. The V and J ends lost 6 bases and 3 bases, in that order; junction bases with no gene match: 5. The chain's CDR3 is CASSRQGLYEQYF. The CDR3 region has the DNA TGTGCCAGCAGTAGACAGGGCCTCTACGAGCAGTACTTC.

The chain carries TRBV6-5 and TRBJ2-5; D remains unclear. The V gene's germline CDR1 is MNHEY and CDR2 SVGAGI. The V gene lost 5 bases and the J gene lost 0 bases, with 7 bases spanning the gap. This CDR3 is 13 amino acids long. CDR3: CASSTAYQETQYF. The CDR3 DNA follows: TGTGCCAGCAGTACAGCCTACCAAGAGACCCAGTACTTC.

The V gene is TRBV7-3, the J gene TRBJ1-5, with 7 bases that match TRBD1. CDR1 and CDR2 (germline): SGHTA, FQGTGA. CDR3 length equals 17 residues. Trimming cost V 0 bases and J 6 bases; bases outside gene matches: 11. The CDR3 nucleotides read TGTGCCAGCAGCTTAACCGTCGGGGACAGCCTTTCTCAGCCCCAGCATTTT. Translation gives CASSLTVGDSLSQPQHF.

This clone has more than one count but fewer than ten. Other nucleotide sequences from this sample produce the same CDR3. The V and J genes are TRBV19 and TRBJ2-5; TRBD1 might be the D (6 bases). Trimming took 5 bases from V and 5 from J, leaving 12 bases between them. The CDR3 is 13 residues long. Germline loops: CDR1 LNHDA, CDR2 SQIVND (reference sequence). DNA for the CDR3: TGTGCCAGTAGTGACAGGCCCAGGGAGACCCAGTACTTC. Translation: CASSDRPRETQYF.

This clone appeared a few times. This chain links TRBV29-1 with TRBJ2-5; 8 positions match TRBD2. The CDR3 is made up of 15 amino acids. The trim removed 4 bases at V and 0 bases at J, leaving 7 bases unmatched. Germline V lookup: CDR1 SQVTM, CDR2 ANQGSEA. The CDR3 spells CSVGGSGGYQETQYF. The DNA of the CDR3 is TGCAGCGTTGGGGGGAGCGGGGGTTACCAAGAGACCCAGTACTTC.

V and J are TRBV2 and TRBJ2-7; 10 bases are a match to TRBD2. V gave up 4 bases and J gave up 6 bases; unmatched junction bases: 6. This CDR3 has 14 residues. Per the germline V gene, CDR1 is SNHLY and CDR2 is FYNNEI. The CDR3 DNA reads as TGTGCCAGCAGTGCGGCTAGCGGGAGCCCCGAGCAGTACTTC. This codes for CASSAASGSPEQYF.

The chain has TRBV7-2 and TRBJ2-7, with TRBD2 matching 11 bases. The CDR3 has 16 residues. Germline assignment: CDR1 SGHTA and CDR2 FQGNSA. Trimming removed 4 bases from V and 4 bases from J; junction bases left unmatched: 9. In nucleotides, the CDR3 is TGTGCCAGCAGCTCAGGCCTAGCGGGAGGTTTTTACGAGCAGTACTTC. Translation gives CASSSGLAGGFYEQYF.

This clone was recorded once. The chain combines TRBV7-9 with TRBJ1-1, with D uncertain. This CDR3 comprises 15 residues. Germline CDR1 reads SEHNR; CDR2 reads FQNEAQ (reference sequence). Trimming stripped 0 bases from V and 3 bases from J, with 11 bases between. DNA of the CDR3: TGTGCCAGCAGCTTAGCGAACGGGAGAGACACTGAAGCTTTCTTT. It codes for CASSLANGRDTEAFF.

This clone was counted between two and nine times. The junction shows a germline mismatch at one end, possibly a read error. The CDR3 loop is CASSPGQGNPPLHF. The DNA of the CDR3 is TGTGCCAGCAGCCCCGGACAGGGTAATCCACCCCTCCACTTT. The chain has TRBV28 and TRBJ1-6; 8 nucleotides line up with TRBD1. The V gene's germline CDR1 is MDHEN and CDR2 SYDVKM. The CDR3 has 14 amino acids.

This chain uses TRBV28 with TRBJ1-6, with unresolved D. From germline, CDR1 is MDHEN and CDR2 SYDVKM. CDR3 size: 15 residues. V shed 4 bases and J shed 0 bases, with 7 bases lying between them. CDR3 residues: CASSYYPSYNSPLHF. The DNA of the CDR3 is TGTGCCAGCAGTTATTATCCCTCCTATAATTCACCCCTCCACTTT.

The rearrangement joins TRBV28 to TRBJ1-2, with D possibly TRBD1 on 6 matching bases. Germline assignment: CDR1 MDHEN and CDR2 SYDVKM. The CDR3 is 14 amino acids. Trimming removed 3 bases from V and 4 bases from J, with 12 bases in between. The CDR3 nucleotides are TGTGCCAGCAGTTTCATAGAGGGGGTCTATGGCTACACCTTC. Amino acids: CASSFIEGVYGYTF.

This rearrangement joins TRBV18 to TRBJ2-7, with D maybe TRBD2 (7 bases). CDR1 is KGHSH, CDR2 LQKENI, per germline. The V end lost 3 bases, the J end lost 0 bases, and 15 bases lay between the germline ends. The CDR3 extends over 16 amino acids. CDR3 in amino acids: CASSPAGGRSSYEQYF. DNA of the CDR3: TGTGCCAGCTCACCCGCCGGGGGGCGGAGCTCCTACGAGCAGTACTTC.

This chain uses TRBV19 with TRBJ2-3, with 9 bases that match TRBD2. The trim removed 4 bases at V and 5 bases at J, leaving 1 base unmatched. The CDR3 is 13 residues long. Germline CDR1 and CDR2: LNHDA and SQIVND (reference sequence). The CDR3 DNA follows: TGTGCCAGTAGTAGCGGGAGGGGAGATACGCAGTATTTT. Protein sequence: CASSSGRGDTQYF.

This chain links TRBV28 with TRBJ2-1; 11 bases agree with TRBD2. The CDR3 extends over 13 amino acids. Germline-derived CDR1 and CDR2 are MDHEN and SYDVKM. V gave up 6 bases and J gave up 7 bases; unmatched junction bases: 2. CDR3 coding DNA: TGTGCCAGCAGACTAGCGGGAGCAAATGAGCAGTTCTTC. Protein: CASRLAGANEQFF.

The V call is TRBV19, the J call TRBJ1-2; 8 nucleotides line up with TRBD1. The V gene's germline CDR1 is LNHDA and CDR2 SQIVND (reference sequence). The CDR3 extends over 14 amino acids. After removal of 5 bases from V and 6 bases from J, the junction contained 8 bases not matched to a gene. The DNA of the CDR3 is TGTGCCAGTAGTTCTCAGGACAGGGTGCATGGCTACACCTTC. It codes for CASSSQDRVHGYTF. Full variable domain (rest looked up from reference TRBV19 and TRBJ1-2): DGGITQSPKYLFRKEGQNVTLSCEQNLNHDAMYWYRQDPGQGLRLIYYSQIVNDFQKGDIAEGYSVSREKKESFPLTVTSAQKNPTAFYLCASSSQDRVHGYTFGSGTRLTVV.

This chain joins TRBV2 and TRBJ2-3; 7 positions match TRBD2. V dropped 8 bases and J dropped 3; count of bases not matched to a gene: 5. CDR1 SNHLY and CDR2 FYNNEI come from the germline V gene. This CDR3 is 13 amino acids long. The CDR3 sequence: CASLAERTDTQYF. CDR3 DNA sequence: TGTGCCAGCCTAGCGGAGAGGACAGATACGCAGTATTTT.

The gene calls are TRBV11-2 and TRBJ1-3; D is perhaps TRBD1 (6 bases). Germline assignment: CDR1 SGHAT and CDR2 FQNNGV. This CDR3 is 15 amino acids long. V lost 5 bases to trimming and J lost 0 bases, with 11 bases between them. In DNA form, the CDR3 reads TGTGCCAGCAGCCTCCGGACAGACTCTGGAAACACCATATATTTT. It yields the protein CASSLRTDSGNTIYF.

J is TRBJ1-2 and V is TRBV5-3, with D possibly matching TRBD1 (5 bases). TRBV5-3 is recorded as an ORF, its role being uncertain. Trimming took 4 bases from V and 6 from J, leaving 16 bases between them. The CDR3 is made up of 14 amino acids. CDR3 nucleotides: TGTGCCAGAAGCGCGGGGCCTCAGGGTAATGGCTACACCTTC. Translation gives CARSAGPQGNGYTF.

The chain joins TRBV4-3 to TRBJ2-2; D unclear. V dropped 2 bases and J dropped 6 bases, with 4 bases sitting between them. From germline, CDR1 is LGHNA and CDR2 YSLEER. CDR3 length: 12 amino acids. CDR3 in amino acids: CASSQPPGELFF. The CDR3 region has the DNA TGCGCCAGCAGCCAACCTCCCGGGGAGCTGTTTTTT.

The rearrangement uses TRBV2 and TRBJ2-3, with TRBD2 matching over 15 bases. The germline V gene encodes CDR1 SNHLY and CDR2 FYNNEI. The CDR3 covers 16 residues. Germline trimming cut 5 bases from V and 1 base from J; bases unmatched to any gene: 1. The CDR3 DNA is TGTGCCAGCAGTCGGACTAGCGGGGGGGGCACAGATACGCAGTATTTT. Amino acids: CASSRTSGGGTDTQYF.

The chain links TRBV3-1 (or the pseudogene TRBV3-2) to TRBJ2-6; D is uncertain. V lost 3 bases to trimming and J lost 0 bases, with 6 bases between them. This CDR3 has 15 amino acids. The germline V gene encodes CDR1 LGHDT and CDR2 YNNKEL (reference sequence). CDR3 in DNA: TGTGCCAGCAGCCAGACTGGCTCTGGGGCCAACGTCCTGACTTTC. Protein sequence: CASSQTGSGANVLTF.

This chain uses TRBV6-2 or TRBV6-3 with TRBJ2-7; TRBD2 might be the D (5 bases). V was shortened by 6 bases and J by 3 bases, with 18 bases between the two germline ends. CDR3 length: 15 amino acids. Germline assignment: CDR1 MNHEY and CDR2 SVGEGT. The CDR3 is CASSDPEDFSYEQYF. In DNA form, the CDR3 reads TGTGCCAGCAGCGACCCCGAGGACTTTAGCTACGAGCAGTACTTC.

The chain uses TRBV11-2 and TRBJ2-1; 11 bases align to TRBD2. Germline V gene data show CDR1 as SGHAT and CDR2 as FQNNGV. Trimming cost V 2 bases and J 10 bases; bases outside gene matches: 7. The length of the CDR3 is 15 residues. CDR3 in amino acids: CASSLWVAGGQEQFF. The CDR3 bases are TGTGCCAGCAGCTTATGGGTAGCGGGAGGGCAAGAGCAGTTCTTC.

J is TRBJ2-1 and V is TRBV28, with TRBD2 as a possible D gene (5 bases). V dropped 6 bases and J dropped 8 bases, with 17 bases sitting between them. The CDR3 is 14 amino acids. CDR1 MDHEN and CDR2 SYDVKM come from the germline V gene. The CDR3 DNA follows: TGTGCCAGCAGCTCACCGGACGGACTGGATGAGCAGTTCTTC. Translated, it gives CASSSPDGLDEQFF.

The gene calls are TRBV6-5 and TRBJ2-5, with D perhaps TRBD2 (5 bases). The germline V gene encodes CDR1 MNHEY and CDR2 SVGAGI. Trimming stripped 6 bases from V and 7 bases from J, with 15 bases between. The CDR3 is 13 residues long. In DNA, the CDR3 is TGTGCCAGCAGGAGGACGGAGGTGGGGACCCAGTACTTC. This codes for CASRRTEVGTQYF.

V is TRBV6-1 and J is TRBJ2-5, with 9 bases that match TRBD2. The V gene end was trimmed by 3 bases and the J gene end by 7 bases; junction bases not matched to a gene: 6. CDR3 length: 14 amino acids. Germline V gene data show CDR1 as MNHNS and CDR2 as SASEGT. CDR3: CASSDVTSGGTQYF. CDR3 sequence (DNA): TGTGCCAGCAGTGACGTGACTAGCGGAGGGACCCAGTACTTC.

This clone was observed once. The rearrangement uses TRBV7-2 and TRBJ1-1; D is possibly TRBD1 (5 bases). This CDR3 has 13 residues. Trimming removed 11 bases from V and 5 bases from J, with 18 bases in between. Germline CDR1 is SGHTA and CDR2 is FQGNSA. The CDR3 bases are TGTGCCGCGGGGGGGTCGCGGGTGACTGAAGCTTTCTTT. Amino acid sequence: CAAGGSRVTEAFF.

This clone turned up a few times. The chain has TRBV6-5 and TRBJ1-5; D is unclear. Germline values: CDR1 MNHEY, CDR2 SVGAGI. Trimming removed 7 bases at V and 0 bases at J, with 7 bases between. This CDR3 comprises 13 residues. The CDR3 DNA reads TGTGCCAGCACGTCGGGTAGCAATCAGCCCCAGCATTTT. It encodes CASTSGSNQPQHF.